This T cell receptor beta chain was sequenced during a study of radiotherapy plus CTLA-4 blockade in lung cancer. Across the study: Patients showed objective responses in under 20% of cases and disease control in more than 25%.

Focal radiation was given together with CTLA-4 blockade (ipilimumab) to patients with chemo-refractory metastatic non-small-cell lung cancer. Notes on this clone: The antigen is unknown.

The study, taken as a whole, reports: Among blood TCR repertoires after radiotherapy plus ipilimumab, tumor-derived clones expanded. Interferon-beta and early blood T cell clone dynamics reportedly predicted response best.

Assay: immunoSEQ multiplex PCR; the TCRdb copy retains only in-frame clones and omits some. The profile covers 90,000 to 100,000 clones, with just over 85% appearing a single time and roughly 4.6% taken by the ten largest. Trimming removed 2 bases from V and 6 bases from J, with 13 bases in between. The CDR3 sequence is 14 residues long. Per the germline V gene, CDR1 is MNHEY and CDR2 is SMNVEV (reference sequence). The rearrangement links TRBV27 to TRBJ1-1; D possibly corresponds to TRBD1 (5 bases). The clonotype was recovered from a human donor with non-small cell lung cancer that progressed on radiotherapy plus ipilimumab. Material: peripheral blood, obtained from a patient treated with radiotherapy plus ipilimumab. This CDR3 is CASSLRAGRAEAFF. CDR3 DNA: TGTGCCAGCAGTTTAAGGGCAGGCAGGGCTGAAGCTTTCTTT.